What follows are 28 T cell receptor beta chains derived from one specimen sequenced in a study of tumor-infiltrating lymphocytes in oesophageal squamous cell carcinoma. TCRdb re-derived calls from the PCR reads in MiXCR, one entry per CDR3 protein. The table records about 14,000 distinct CDR3 sequences, roughly half of them present only once. Sequenced material: blood. The source of these receptors is a male donor with esophageal squamous cell carcinoma.

In this sample, this clonotype turned up a few times. This chain links TRBV10-3 with TRBJ1-5; 9 positions match TRBD1. Germline loops: CDR1 ENHRY, CDR2 SYGVKD. This CDR3 contains 15 residues. The junction had 4 bases not matched to a gene; V was cut back by 3 bases and J by 4 bases. The CDR3 DNA reads TGTGCCATCAGTGAACAGGGGGCTGGAAATCAGCCCCAGCATTTT. Protein: CAISEQGAGNQPQHF.

This chain uses TRBV6-1 with TRBJ1-4; no clear D gene. Germline lookup yields CDR1 MNHNS and CDR2 SASEGT. V was clipped by 6 bases and J by 0 bases, with 8 bases between them. The CDR3 covers 14 residues. The CDR3 region has the DNA TGTGCCAGCAGAAAGGACTCAACTAATGAAAAACTGTTTTTT. Its translation is CASRKDSTNEKLFF.

The chain recombines TRBV7-8 with TRBJ2-1; D is possibly TRBD1 (5 bases). The CDR3 totals 15 residues. Trimming left V 1 base short and J 2 bases short, with 9 bases between. CDR1 SGHVS and CDR2 FQNEAQ come from the germline V gene. The CDR3 protein is CASSLGRGPYNEQFF. CDR3 nucleotide sequence: TGTGCCAGCAGCTTAGGTAGGGGCCCCTACAATGAGCAGTTCTTC.

This clonotype was seen a few times. V usage is TRBV6-5 and J usage is TRBJ1-2, with a weak D call TRBD1 (5 bases). Trimming pared 7 bases from V and 0 bases from J, leaving 12 bases between. Germline V gives CDR1 MNHEY, CDR2 SVGAGI. This CDR3 has 14 amino acids. CDR3 residues: CASNRGGANYGYTF. For the CDR3, the DNA is TGTGCCAGCAACCGGGGGGGGGCTAACTATGGCTACACCTTC.

V and J are TRBV6-1 and TRBJ2-5; D gene unclear. The tail of the sequence fits TRBJ2-1 better, so the J call may be wrong. The CDR3 contains 13 residues. Germline CDR1 MNHNS, CDR2 SASEGT. The CDR3 loop is CASSERAHNEQFF. CDR3 DNA sequence: TGTGCCAGCAGTGAAAGGGCCCACAATGAGCAGTTCTTC.

This clonotype was observed many times. In DNA form, the CDR3 reads TGTGCCACCAGTGATGGTCAGGGGGTAGGTGAAAAACTGTTTTTT. Translating it yields CATSDGQGVGEKLFF. This chain links TRBV24-1 with TRBJ1-4; 7 bases map to TRBD1. J was trimmed by 7 bases and V by 3 bases; bases with no gene match: 7. There are 15 residues in the CDR3. Per the germline V gene, CDR1 is KGHDR and CDR2 is SFDVKD.

This clonotype was detected only a few times. The chain employs TRBV11-2 and TRBJ2-3; D is uncertain. The DNA end is a closer match to TRBJ2-7, so the J assignment may be wrong. CDR1 and CDR2 from the germline V gene are SGHAT and FQNNGV. The CDR3 is 15 residues long. This chain's CDR3 is CASSLEWGPLYEQYF. CDR3 bases: TGTGCCAGCAGCTTAGAATGGGGTCCGCTATACGAGCAGTACTTC.

As regards this clonotype: As the CDR3 is not closed by the conserved phenylalanine or tryptophan, this likely results from a read error. Because the CDR3's place on the DNA is in doubt, the DNA is left out and the CDR3 is given as listed by TCRdb. The chain joins TRBV6-1 to TRBJ1-6. Per the germline V gene, CDR1 is MNHNS and CDR2 is SASEGT. The length of the CDR3 is 8 amino acids, counting both ends. The CDR3 is CASSEWPS.

This chain uses TRBV6-2 or TRBV6-3 with TRBJ2-7; 9 bases align to TRBD1. This CDR3 region has 14 residues. V shed 4 bases, J shed 4 bases, and the junction held 5 bases outside the gene matches. The V gene's germline CDR1 is MNHEY and CDR2 SVGEGT. As DNA, the CDR3 is TGTGCCAGCAGTTCCTCCGGGACAGGGTACGAGCAGTACTTC. Translating it yields CASSSSGTGYEQYF.

The V gene is TRBV7-2, the J gene TRBJ2-1, with 12 bases lining up with TRBD2. Looked up from germline, CDR1 is SGHTA and CDR2 is FQGNSA. The CDR3 loop spans 19 amino acids. The J segment lost 5 bases and the V segment lost 5 bases, leaving 16 bases of the junction unmatched. The CDR3 DNA sequence: TGTGCCAGCAGCCCCTGGACTAGCGGGATTAACTCTGGGGACAATGAGCAGTTCTTC. It codes for CASSPWTSGINSGDNEQFF.

This clonotype has ten or more counts. The chain recombines TRBV6-4 with TRBJ1-1; possibly TRBD1 for D (5 bases). Germline CDR1 reads MRHNA; CDR2 reads SNTAGT. The CDR3 totals 17 residues. V was cut by 4 bases and J by 4 bases, with 22 bases left in between. DNA of the CDR3: TGTGCCAGCAGTGCGGTGTCAGGGAGACCTTGCAGCACTGAAGCTTTCTTT. It specifies CASSAVSGRPCSTEAFF.

The chain combines TRBV28 with TRBJ1-1, with TRBD1 as a possible D gene (6 bases). Trimming took off 2 bases at V and 1 base at J, with 14 bases between the two ends. This CDR3 contains 16 residues. Germline V gene data show CDR1 as MDHEN and CDR2 as SYDVKM. As DNA, the CDR3 is TGTGCCAGCAGTTTAATGAGACAGGCTGGGAACACTGAAGCTTTCTTT. Protein sequence: CASSLMRQAGNTEAFF.

This clonotype was seen a single time. V is TRBV7-2 and J is TRBJ1-1; D gene unclear. From germline, CDR1 is SGHTA and CDR2 FQGNSA. V lost 1 base and J lost 1, with 7 bases in between. The CDR3 runs to 14 residues. As DNA, the CDR3 is TGTGCCAGCAGCTTAGTCCGGGGGAACACTGAAGCTTTCTTT. Residues: CASSLVRGNTEAFF.

Comments on this clonotype: A read error may explain this, as a much larger clone is one base away. The rearrangement joins TRBV7-8 to TRBJ2-6; 8 bases align to TRBD1. TRBJ2-1 matches the DNA end more closely, so the J call is doubtful. The CDR3 covers 13 residues. Germline-derived CDR1 and CDR2 are SGHVS and FQNEAQ. In DNA, the CDR3 is TGTGCCAGCAGTTCGGACAGGGACGGTGAGCAGTTCTTC. Translation: CASSSDRDGEQFF.

J is TRBJ2-7 and V is TRBV7-2, with D tentatively TRBD2 (6 bases). The tail of the sequence fits TRBJ2-1 better, so the J call may be wrong. Germline loops: CDR1 SGHTA, CDR2 FQGNSA. The CDR3 has 16 residues. CDR3 residues: CASSLALAPSYNEQFF. The CDR3 coding sequence is TGTGCCAGCAGCTTAGCGCTAGCGCCCTCCTACAATGAGCAGTTCTTC.

This clonotype has ten or more counts. The chain links TRBV14 to TRBJ2-1; no reliable D call. CDR3 size: 13 residues. Germline-derived CDR1 and CDR2 are SGHDN and FVKESK. V was trimmed by 0 bases and J by 8 bases, leaving 8 bases between them. The chain's CDR3 is CASSQESADEQFF. The CDR3 nucleotides read TGTGCCAGCAGCCAAGAATCTGCAGATGAGCAGTTCTTC.

This clonotype was counted between two and nine times. The V gene is TRBV3-1, the J gene TRBJ2-3, with D maybe TRBD2 (7 bases). The DNA end favors TRBJ2-7, so the J call may be wrong. CDR1 and CDR2 (germline): LGHDT, YNNKEL (reference sequence). The CDR3 runs to 17 residues. The CDR3 loop is CASSPGGSRQVIGEQYF. Written as DNA, the CDR3 is TGTGCCAGCAGCCCCGGGGGGTCGAGACAGGTTATAGGCGAGCAGTACTTC.

This rearrangement joins TRBV7-9 to TRBJ2-5; 7 nucleotides match TRBD2. V was pared by 5 bases and J by 5 bases, with 8 bases of the junction left unmatched. This CDR3 has 14 amino acids. Looked up from germline, CDR1 is SEHNR and CDR2 is FQNEAQ (reference sequence). CDR3 DNA: TGTGCCAGCAGCCCCGGGACTATTGGGGAGACCCAGTACTTC. This codes for CASSPGTIGETQYF.

CDR3 coding DNA: TGTGCCAGCAGCGTCAACAAAGAGACCCAGTACTTC. Its protein is CASSVNKETQYF. The chain has TRBV7-3 and TRBJ2-5; D not resolved. The CDR3 covers 12 residues. Trimming left V 5 bases short and J 3 bases short, with 7 bases between. Germline V gives CDR1 SGHTA, CDR2 FQGTGA. Full variable domain (missing parts from reference TRBV7-3 and TRBJ2-5): GAGVSQTPSNKVTEKGKYVELRCDPISGHTALYWYRQSLGQGPEFLIYFQGTGAADDSGLPNDRFFAVRPEGSVSTLKIQRTERGDSAVYLCASSVNKETQYFGPGTRLLVL.

The sample holds one count of this clonotype. Relative to the germline gene, one junction end is altered; a read error may explain this. The genes are TRBV5-1 and TRBJ2-7; 11 bases are a match to TRBD2. Germline V lookup: CDR1 SGHRS, CDR2 YFSETQ. CDR3 length equals 13 residues. The CDR3 DNA is TGCGCCAGCAGCGCCCCGGGACTAGCGGTGCGGCACTTC. This encodes CASSAPGLAVRHF.

The sample holds many counts of this clonotype. This may come from a read error, since a much larger clone is one base off. This sequence joins TRBV10-1 and TRBJ2-7; 8 bases map to TRBD1. The CDR3 sequence is 13 residues long. Germline-derived CDR1 and CDR2 are WNHNN and SYGVQD (reference sequence). J gave up 7 bases and V 3 bases, and 5 bases lay outside the gene matches. The CDR3 reads CASSDAGGNEQYF. In nucleotides, the CDR3 is TGCGCCAGCAGTGATGCAGGGGGCAATGAGCAGTACTTC.

Of note for this clonotype: Germline and junction disagree at one end, which may indicate a read error. J is TRBJ2-1 and V is TRBV7-6; TRBD2 matches 7 bases. Germline CDR1 is SGHVS and CDR2 is FNYEAQ. The CDR3 runs to 12 residues. The CDR3 region has the DNA TGTGCCAGCAGCCGAAGGGCGGTAGCGGGCCCCTTC. Translated: CASSRRAVAGPF.

The gene calls are TRBV7-2 and TRBJ2-3, with D unresolved. Germline V lookup: CDR1 SGHTA, CDR2 FQGNSA. This CDR3 spans 13 amino acids. Trimming stripped 2 bases from V and 6 bases from J, with 9 bases between. In DNA, the CDR3 is TGTGCCAGCAGCTTACCGCAAGCGGATACGCAGTATTTT. Translation gives CASSLPQADTQYF.

The genes are TRBV7-2 and TRBJ2-4; the D is unclear. The J call may not be correct, given that the DNA end is closer to TRBJ2-1. The CDR3 has 12 amino acids. Germline-derived CDR1 and CDR2 are SGHTA and FQGNSA. DNA of the CDR3: TGTGCCAGCAGCTCCACGTTAGTTCGGCAGTTCTTC. Residues: CASSSTLVRQFF.

J is TRBJ2-1 and V is TRBV7-6, with no clear D. CDR1 is SGHVS, CDR2 FNYEAQ, per germline. This CDR3 comprises 14 residues. V was trimmed by 5 bases and J by 2 bases, leaving 10 bases between them. The CDR3 region has the DNA TGTGCCAGCAGCCCCCTCGGAACCTACAATGAGCAGTTCTTC. Translating it yields CASSPLGTYNEQFF.

This clonotype was observed a few times. The CDR3 end shows no conserved phenylalanine or tryptophan, and so a read error is likely. The DNA is left out, because the CDR3 cannot be placed on it with certainty; the CDR3 is given as TCRdb lists it. The V call is TRBV5-4, the J call TRBJ2-1; TRBD2 reflects the table's D call only, with no check against the DNA. CDR1 is SGHNT and CDR2 is YYREEE in the germline V gene (reference sequence). The CDR3 adds up to 17 amino acids, both ends counted. CDR3 loop: CASSLGTYLGSPLHFGN.

The gene calls are TRBV7-2 and TRBJ1-5, with TRBD1 as a possible D gene (5 bases). The V gene lost 1 base and the J gene lost 7 bases, with 14 bases spanning the gap. The germline V gene has CDR1 SGHTA and CDR2 FQGNSA. The CDR3 has 15 residues. The CDR3 nucleotides read TGTGCCAGCAGCTTAGAGGGGACTACTATCCAGCCCCAGCATTTT. Its translation: CASSLEGTTIQPQHF.

This clonotype occurred a few times. J is TRBJ2-2 and V is TRBV23-1; D is undetermined. TRBV23-1 falls under the ORF class, with uncertain function. The CDR3 totals 17 residues. V was shortened by 3 bases and J by 6 bases, with 20 bases between the two germline ends. Written as DNA, the CDR3 is TGCGCCAGCAGTCACCGGGCGGTTGGCGCGACCCCCGGGGAGCTGTTTTTT. Its translation is CASSHRAVGATPGELFF.